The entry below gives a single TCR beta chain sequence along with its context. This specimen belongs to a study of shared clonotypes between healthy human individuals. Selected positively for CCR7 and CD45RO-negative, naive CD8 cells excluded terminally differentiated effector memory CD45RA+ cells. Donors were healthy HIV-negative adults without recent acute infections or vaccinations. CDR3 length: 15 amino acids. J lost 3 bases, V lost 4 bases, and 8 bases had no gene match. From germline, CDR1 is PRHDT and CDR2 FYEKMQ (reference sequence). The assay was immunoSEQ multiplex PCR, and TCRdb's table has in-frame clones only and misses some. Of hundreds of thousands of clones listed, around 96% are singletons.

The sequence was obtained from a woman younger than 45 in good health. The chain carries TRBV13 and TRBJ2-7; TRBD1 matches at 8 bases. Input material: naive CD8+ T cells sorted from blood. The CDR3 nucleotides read TGTGCCAGCAGCTCCCCCGCACAGGGGGTCTACGAGCAGTACTTC. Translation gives CASSSPAQGVYEQYF.